The sequence of this T cell receptor beta chain was determined in a study of CD8+CD57+ T cells in acquired aplastic anemia. The template used for profiling TCR beta VDJ and CDR3 was genomic DNA. From the reads, TCRdb called clonotypes with MiXCR, one entry per CDR3 protein. The table shows 90,000 to 120,000 distinct CDR3 sequences, with approximately 49% occurring only once. This clonotype was recorded many times. The V end lost 0 bases, the J end lost 4 bases, and 7 bases lay between the germline ends. The germline V gene encodes CDR1 SGHRS and CDR2 YFSETQ. The CDR3 length is 13 residues. The specimen sequenced was sorted CD4+, CD8+, or CD8+CD57+ T cells (not recorded which) from PBMCs. The clonotype originates from a human donor in good health, serving as a control. The chain has TRBV5-1 and TRBJ2-5, with D possibly being TRBD2 (6 bases). For the CDR3, the DNA is TGCGCCAGCAGCTTGGTCGGGAGAGAGACCCAGTACTTC. It translates to CASSLVGRETQYF.